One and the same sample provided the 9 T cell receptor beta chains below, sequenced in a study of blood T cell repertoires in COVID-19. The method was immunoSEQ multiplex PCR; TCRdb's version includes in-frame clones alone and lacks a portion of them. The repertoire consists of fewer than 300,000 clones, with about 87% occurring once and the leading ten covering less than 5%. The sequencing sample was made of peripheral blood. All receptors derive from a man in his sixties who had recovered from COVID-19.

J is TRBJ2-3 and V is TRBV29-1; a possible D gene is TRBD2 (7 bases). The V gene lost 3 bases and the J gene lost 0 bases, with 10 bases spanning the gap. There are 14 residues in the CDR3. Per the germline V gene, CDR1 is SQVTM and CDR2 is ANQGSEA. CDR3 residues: CSVEGGGSTDTQYF. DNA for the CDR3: TGCAGCGTTGAGGGAGGGGGTAGCACAGATACGCAGTATTTT.

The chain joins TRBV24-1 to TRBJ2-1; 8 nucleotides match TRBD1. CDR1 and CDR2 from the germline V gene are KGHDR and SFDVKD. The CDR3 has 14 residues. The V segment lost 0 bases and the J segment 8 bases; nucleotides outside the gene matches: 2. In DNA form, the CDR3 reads TGTGCCACCAGTGATTTGGACAGGGGAGATGAGCAGTTCTTC. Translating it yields CATSDLDRGDEQFF.

This CDR3 reads CASSLSGTSGTANTGELFF. CDR3 DNA: TGTGCCAGCTCACTCTCCGGGACTAGCGGAACGGCGAACACCGGGGAGCTGTTTTTT. J is TRBJ2-2 and V is TRBV18, with TRBD2 matching over 11 bases. The V segment lost 4 bases and the J segment 0 bases; nucleotides outside the gene matches: 10. The CDR3 is made up of 19 amino acids. Germline CDR1 is KGHSH and CDR2 is LQKENI.

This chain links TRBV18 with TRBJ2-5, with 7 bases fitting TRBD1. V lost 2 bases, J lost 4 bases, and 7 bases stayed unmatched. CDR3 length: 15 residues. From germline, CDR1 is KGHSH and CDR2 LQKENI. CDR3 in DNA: TGTGCCAGCTCACCAACACAGGGGTTGGGAGAGACCCAGTACTTC. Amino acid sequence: CASSPTQGLGETQYF.

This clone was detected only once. The CDR3 here is CSVARGAYEQYF. CDR3 DNA: TGCAGCGTTGCGCGGGGGGCGTACGAGCAGTACTTC. V usage is TRBV29-1 and J usage is TRBJ2-7; 8 nucleotides align to TRBD2. Trimming cost V 4 bases and J 4 bases; bases outside gene matches: 3. The CDR3 length is 12 residues. Germline V gene lookup returns CDR1 SQVTM and CDR2 ANQGSEA.

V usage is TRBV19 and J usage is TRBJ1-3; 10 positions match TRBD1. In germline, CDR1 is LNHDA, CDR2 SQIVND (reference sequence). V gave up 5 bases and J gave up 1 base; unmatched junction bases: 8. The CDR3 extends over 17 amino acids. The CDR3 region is CASSEGQGLSSGNTIYF. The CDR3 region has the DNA TGTGCCAGTAGTGAGGGACAGGGGCTTAGTTCTGGAAACACCATATATTTT.

The CDR3 loop reads CASSTDRERGQPQHF. The CDR3 DNA reads TGTGCCAGCAGCACAGACAGGGAGCGGGGGCAGCCCCAGCATTTT. The gene calls are TRBV6-2 or TRBV6-3 and TRBJ1-5; 7 bases match TRBD1. Trimming at V came to 6 bases and at J to 7 bases, leaving 12 bases not matched to a gene. CDR1 and CDR2 (germline): MNHEY, SVGEGT. The CDR3 runs to 15 residues.

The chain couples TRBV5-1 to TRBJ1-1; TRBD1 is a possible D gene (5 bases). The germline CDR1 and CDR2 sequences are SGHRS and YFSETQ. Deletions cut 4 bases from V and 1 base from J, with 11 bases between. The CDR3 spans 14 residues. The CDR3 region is CASSVGQPNTEAFF. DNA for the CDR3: TGCGCCAGCAGCGTGGGGCAACCGAACACTGAAGCTTTCTTT.

In DNA form, the CDR3 reads TGCGCCAGCAGCTTACAACCCGAACTGAGGAACTATGGCTACACCTTC. As protein: CASSLQPELRNYGYTF. This chain connects TRBV5-1 to TRBJ1-2; D is ambiguous. The germline V and J ends were trimmed by 2 bases and 2 bases, with 16 bases remaining between them. The length of the CDR3 is 16 residues. Germline loops: CDR1 SGHRS, CDR2 YFSETQ.